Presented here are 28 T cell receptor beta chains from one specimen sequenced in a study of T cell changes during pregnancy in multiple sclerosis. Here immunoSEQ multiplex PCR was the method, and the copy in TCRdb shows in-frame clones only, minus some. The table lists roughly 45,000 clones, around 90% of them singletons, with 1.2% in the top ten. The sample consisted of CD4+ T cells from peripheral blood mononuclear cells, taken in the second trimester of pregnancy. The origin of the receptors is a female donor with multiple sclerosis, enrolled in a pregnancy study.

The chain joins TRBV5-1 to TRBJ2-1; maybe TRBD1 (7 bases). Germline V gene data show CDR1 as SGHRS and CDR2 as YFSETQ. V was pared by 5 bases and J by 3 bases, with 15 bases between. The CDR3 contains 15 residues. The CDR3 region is CASSPSGGNYNEQFF. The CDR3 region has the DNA TGCGCCAGCAGTCCCTCAGGGGGGAACTACAATGAGCAGTTCTTC.

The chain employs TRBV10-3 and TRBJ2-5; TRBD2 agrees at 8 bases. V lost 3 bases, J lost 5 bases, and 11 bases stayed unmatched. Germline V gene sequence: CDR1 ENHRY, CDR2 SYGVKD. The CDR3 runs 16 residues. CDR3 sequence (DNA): TGTGCCATCAGTGATTCGACTAGCGAGAGAAGGGAGACCCAGTACTTC. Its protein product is CAISDSTSERRETQYF.

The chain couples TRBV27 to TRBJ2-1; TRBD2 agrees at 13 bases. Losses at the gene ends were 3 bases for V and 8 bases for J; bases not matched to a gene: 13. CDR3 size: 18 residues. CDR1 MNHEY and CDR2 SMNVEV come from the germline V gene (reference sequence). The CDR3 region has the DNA TGTGCCAGCAGTTTGGGTATTATGGGACTAGCGGGAAGTTATGAGCAGTTCTTC. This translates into CASSLGIMGLAGSYEQFF.

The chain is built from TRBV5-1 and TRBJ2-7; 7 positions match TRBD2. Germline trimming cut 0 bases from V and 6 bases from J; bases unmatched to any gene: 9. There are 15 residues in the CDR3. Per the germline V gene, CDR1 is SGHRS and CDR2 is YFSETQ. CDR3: CASSLDGGSSREQYF. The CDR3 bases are TGCGCCAGCAGCTTGGACGGCGGGAGTTCTCGCGAGCAGTACTTC.

The CDR3, as DNA: TGTGCCAGCAGTCCCCGAACTTACGAGCAGTACTTC. Amino acid sequence: CASSPRTYEQYF. The chain links TRBV25-1 to TRBJ2-7; D is undetermined. This CDR3 has 12 residues. The germline V gene encodes CDR1 MGHDK and CDR2 SYGVNS. V shed 5 bases and J shed 4 bases, with 9 bases lying between them.

The CDR3 region has the DNA TGTGCCAGCAGCCCCCCCGGGACAGGGGTTAAGGAAGAGACCCAGTACTTC. Residues: CASSPPGTGVKEETQYF. The gene calls are TRBV27 and TRBJ2-5; 10 nucleotides match TRBD1. CDR3 length equals 17 residues. V dropped 6 bases and J dropped 3; count of bases not matched to a gene: 13. Per the germline V gene, CDR1 is MNHEY and CDR2 is SMNVEV (reference sequence).

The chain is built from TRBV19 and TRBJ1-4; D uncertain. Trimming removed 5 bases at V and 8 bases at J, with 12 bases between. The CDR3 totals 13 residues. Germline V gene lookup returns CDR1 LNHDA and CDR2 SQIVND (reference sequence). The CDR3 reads CASSSRGDEKLFF. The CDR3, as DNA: TGTGCCAGTAGTTCGCGGGGAGACGAAAAACTGTTTTTT.

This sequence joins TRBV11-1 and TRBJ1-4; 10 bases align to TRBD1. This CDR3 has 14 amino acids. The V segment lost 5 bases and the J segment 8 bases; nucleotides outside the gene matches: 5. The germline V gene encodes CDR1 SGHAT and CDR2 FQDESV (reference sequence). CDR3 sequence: CASSQGQGNEKLFF. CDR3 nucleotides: TGTGCCAGCAGCCAGGGACAGGGGAACGAAAAACTGTTTTTT.

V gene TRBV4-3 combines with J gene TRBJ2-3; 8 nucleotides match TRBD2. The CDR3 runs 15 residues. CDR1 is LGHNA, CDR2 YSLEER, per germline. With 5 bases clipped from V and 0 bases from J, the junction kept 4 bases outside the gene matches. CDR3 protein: CASSARGGSTDTQYF. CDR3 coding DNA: TGCGCCAGCAGCGCCCGGGGGGGGAGCACAGATACGCAGTATTTT.

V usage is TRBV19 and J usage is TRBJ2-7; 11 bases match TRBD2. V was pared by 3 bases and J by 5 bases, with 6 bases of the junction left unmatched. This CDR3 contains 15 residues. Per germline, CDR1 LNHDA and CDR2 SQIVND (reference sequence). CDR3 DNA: TGTGCCAGTAGTATTGTAGCGGGAGGGACCAACGAGCAGTACTTC. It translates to CASSIVAGGTNEQYF.

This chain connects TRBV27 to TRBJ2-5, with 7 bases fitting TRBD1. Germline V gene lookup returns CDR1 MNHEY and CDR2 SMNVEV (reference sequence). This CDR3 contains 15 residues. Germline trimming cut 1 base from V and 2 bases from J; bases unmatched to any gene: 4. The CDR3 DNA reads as TGTGCCAGCAGTTTATGGGGGACAGTACAAGAGACCCAGTACTTC. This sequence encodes CASSLWGTVQETQYF.

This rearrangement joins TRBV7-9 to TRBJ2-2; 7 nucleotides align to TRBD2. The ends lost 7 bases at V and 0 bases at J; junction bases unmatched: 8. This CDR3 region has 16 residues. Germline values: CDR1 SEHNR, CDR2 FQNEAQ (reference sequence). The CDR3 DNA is TGTGCCAGCATCACATCCGGGGGGACGAACACCGGGGAGCTGTTTTTT. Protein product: CASITSGGTNTGELFF.

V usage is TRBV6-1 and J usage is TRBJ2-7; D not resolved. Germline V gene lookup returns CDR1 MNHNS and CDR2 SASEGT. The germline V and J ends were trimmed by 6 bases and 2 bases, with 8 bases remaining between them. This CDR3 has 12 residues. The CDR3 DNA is TGTGCCAGCAGGCGAGTAGCCTACGAGCAGTACTTC. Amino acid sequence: CASRRVAYEQYF.

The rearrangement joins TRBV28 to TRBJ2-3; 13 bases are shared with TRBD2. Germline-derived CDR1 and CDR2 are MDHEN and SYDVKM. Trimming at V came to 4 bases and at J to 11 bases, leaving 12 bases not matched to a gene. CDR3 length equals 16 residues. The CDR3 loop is CASSSAGLAGAFQQYF. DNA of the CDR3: TGTGCCAGCAGTTCCGCCGGACTAGCGGGAGCCTTCCAGCAGTATTTT. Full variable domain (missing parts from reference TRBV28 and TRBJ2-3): DVKVTQSSRYLVKRTGEKVFLECVQDMDHENMFWYRQDPGLGLRLIYFSYDVKMKEKGDIPEGYSVSREKKERFSLILESASTNQTSMYLCASSSAGLAGAFQQYFGPGTRLTVL.

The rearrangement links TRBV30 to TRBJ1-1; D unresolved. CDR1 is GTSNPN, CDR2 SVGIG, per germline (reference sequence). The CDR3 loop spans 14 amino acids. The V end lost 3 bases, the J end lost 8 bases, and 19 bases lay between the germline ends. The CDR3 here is CAWRVRERSLEAFF. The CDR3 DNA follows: TGTGCCTGGAGGGTGAGGGAAAGGTCACTGGAAGCTTTCTTT.

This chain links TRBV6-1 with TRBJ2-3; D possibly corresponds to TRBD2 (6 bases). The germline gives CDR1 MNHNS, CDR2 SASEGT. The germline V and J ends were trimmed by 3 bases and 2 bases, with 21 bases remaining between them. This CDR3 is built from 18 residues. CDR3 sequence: CASSDSGRRAGTTDTQYF. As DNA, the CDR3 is TGTGCCAGCAGTGATTCCGGCCGGAGGGCGGGAACCACAGATACGCAGTATTTT.

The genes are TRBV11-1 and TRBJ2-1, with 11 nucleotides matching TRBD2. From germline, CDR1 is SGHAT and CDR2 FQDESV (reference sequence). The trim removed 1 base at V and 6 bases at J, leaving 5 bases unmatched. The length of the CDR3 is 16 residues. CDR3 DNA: TGTGCCAGCAGCTTAGTAGCGGGAGGGGGTACCAATGAGCAGTTCTTC. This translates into CASSLVAGGGTNEQFF.

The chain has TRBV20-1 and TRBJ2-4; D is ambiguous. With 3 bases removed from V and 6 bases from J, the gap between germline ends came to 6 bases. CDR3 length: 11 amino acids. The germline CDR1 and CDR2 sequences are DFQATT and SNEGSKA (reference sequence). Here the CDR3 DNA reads TGCAGTGCTAGGGTCGGAAACATTCAGTACTTC. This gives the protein CSARVGNIQYF.

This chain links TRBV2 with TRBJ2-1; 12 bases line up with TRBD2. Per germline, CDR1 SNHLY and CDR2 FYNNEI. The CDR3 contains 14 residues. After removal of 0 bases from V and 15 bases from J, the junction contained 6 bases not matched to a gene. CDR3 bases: TGTGCCAGCAGTGAAGCGCGACTAGCGGGAGTGTGGTTCTTC. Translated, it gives CASSEARLAGVWFF.

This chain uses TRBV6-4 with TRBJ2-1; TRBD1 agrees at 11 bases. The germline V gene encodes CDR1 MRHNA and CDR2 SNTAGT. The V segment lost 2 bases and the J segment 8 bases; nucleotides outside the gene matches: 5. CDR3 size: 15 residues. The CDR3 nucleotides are TGTGCCAGCAGTGACGGGGGACAGGGGGGCTATGAGCAGTTCTTC. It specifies CASSDGGQGGYEQFF.

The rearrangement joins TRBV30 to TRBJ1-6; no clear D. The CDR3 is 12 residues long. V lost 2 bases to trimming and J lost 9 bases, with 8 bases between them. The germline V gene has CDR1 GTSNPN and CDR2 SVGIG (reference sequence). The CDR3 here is CAWSLGSSPLHF. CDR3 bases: TGTGCCTGGAGTCTGGGGAGTTCACCCCTCCACTTT. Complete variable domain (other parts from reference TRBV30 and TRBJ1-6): SQTIHQWPATLVQPVGSPLSLECTVEGTSNPNLYWYRQAAGRGLQLLFYSVGIGQISSEVPQNLSASRPQDRQFILSSKKLLLSDSGFYLCAWSLGSSPLHFGNGTRLTVT.

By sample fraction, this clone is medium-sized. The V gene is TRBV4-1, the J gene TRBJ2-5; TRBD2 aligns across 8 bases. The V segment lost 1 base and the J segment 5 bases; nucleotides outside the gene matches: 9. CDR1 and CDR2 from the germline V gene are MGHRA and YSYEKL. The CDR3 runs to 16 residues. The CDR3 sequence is CASSQAPAAGGETQYF. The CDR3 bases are TGCGCCAGCAGCCAAGCTCCGGCGGCGGGAGGTGAGACCCAGTACTTC.

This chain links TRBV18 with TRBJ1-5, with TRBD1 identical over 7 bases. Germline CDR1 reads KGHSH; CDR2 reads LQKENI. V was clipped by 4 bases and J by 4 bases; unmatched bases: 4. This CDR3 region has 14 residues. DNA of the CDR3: TGTGCCAGCTCACTGGGACAGCGTAATCAGCCCCAGCATTTT. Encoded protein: CASSLGQRNQPQHF. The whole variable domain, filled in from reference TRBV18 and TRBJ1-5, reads NAGVMQNPRHLVRRRGQEARLRCSPMKGHSHVYWYRQLPEEGLKFMVYLQKENIIDESGMPKERFSAEFPKEGPSILRIQQVVRGDSAAYFCASSLGQRNQPQHFGDGTRLSIL.

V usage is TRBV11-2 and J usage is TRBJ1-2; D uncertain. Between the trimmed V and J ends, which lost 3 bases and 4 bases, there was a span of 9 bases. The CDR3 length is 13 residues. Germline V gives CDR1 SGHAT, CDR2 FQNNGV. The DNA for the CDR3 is TGTGCCAGCAGCTTTCCGGGAGTCTATGGCTACACCTTC. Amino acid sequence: CASSFPGVYGYTF.

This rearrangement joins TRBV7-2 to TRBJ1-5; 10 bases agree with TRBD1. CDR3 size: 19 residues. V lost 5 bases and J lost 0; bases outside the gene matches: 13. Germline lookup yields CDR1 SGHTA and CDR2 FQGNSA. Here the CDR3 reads CASSPRAGTGALSNQPQHF. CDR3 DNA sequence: TGTGCCAGCAGCCCACGAGCCGGGACAGGGGCCCTTAGCAATCAGCCCCAGCATTTT.

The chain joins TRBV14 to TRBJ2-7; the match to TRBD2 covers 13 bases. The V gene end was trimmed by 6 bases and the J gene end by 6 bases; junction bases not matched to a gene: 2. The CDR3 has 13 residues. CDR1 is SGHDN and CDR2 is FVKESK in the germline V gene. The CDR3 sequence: CASRLAGGGEQYF. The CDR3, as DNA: TGTGCCAGCAGACTAGCGGGAGGGGGCGAGCAGTACTTC.

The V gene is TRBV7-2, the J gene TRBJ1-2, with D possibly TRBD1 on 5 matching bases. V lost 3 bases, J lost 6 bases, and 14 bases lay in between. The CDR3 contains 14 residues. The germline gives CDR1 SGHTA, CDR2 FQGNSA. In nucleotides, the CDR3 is TGTGCCAGCAGCTTCGCGGGGAGGGGCCATGGCTACACCTTC. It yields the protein CASSFAGRGHGYTF.

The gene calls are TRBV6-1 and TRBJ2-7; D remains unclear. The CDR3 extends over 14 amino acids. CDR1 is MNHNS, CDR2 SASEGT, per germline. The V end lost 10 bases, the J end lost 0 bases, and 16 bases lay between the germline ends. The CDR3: CAITQVLISYEQYF. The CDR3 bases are TGTGCCATCACGCAGGTGCTCATCTCCTACGAGCAGTACTTC.